This TCR beta chain appears in the sequencing data of a study of blood T cell repertoires in COVID-19. Study-level background: Donors in the United States, Italy and Spain gave samples during acute or convalescent COVID-19. Sample material is recorded as cDNA or gDNA derived from T cells, B-cell-depleted T cells, or PBMCs.

Losses at the gene ends were 6 bases for V and 12 bases for J; bases not matched to a gene: 8. The CDR3 is made up of 12 amino acids. In germline, CDR1 is MNHEY, CDR2 SVGAGI. Original handling: It was from reference gene primer amplification that nucleated cell counts were estimated. TCRdb's copy holds only in-frame clones and misses some; the assay was immunoSEQ multiplex PCR. V and J calls and clone size are those listed in that table; D and trimming were worked out from the DNA. The sample consists of just under 50,000 clones, under 95% of them appearing once. What was sequenced was peripheral blood. The receptor was isolated from a human donor in a cohort sampled during active COVID-19. V gene TRBV6-5 combines with J gene TRBJ1-5; TRBD1 agrees at 7 bases. Here the CDR3 DNA reads TGTGCCAGCAGGGACAGGACCGGGTACCAGCATTTT. Protein product: CASRDRTGYQHF.